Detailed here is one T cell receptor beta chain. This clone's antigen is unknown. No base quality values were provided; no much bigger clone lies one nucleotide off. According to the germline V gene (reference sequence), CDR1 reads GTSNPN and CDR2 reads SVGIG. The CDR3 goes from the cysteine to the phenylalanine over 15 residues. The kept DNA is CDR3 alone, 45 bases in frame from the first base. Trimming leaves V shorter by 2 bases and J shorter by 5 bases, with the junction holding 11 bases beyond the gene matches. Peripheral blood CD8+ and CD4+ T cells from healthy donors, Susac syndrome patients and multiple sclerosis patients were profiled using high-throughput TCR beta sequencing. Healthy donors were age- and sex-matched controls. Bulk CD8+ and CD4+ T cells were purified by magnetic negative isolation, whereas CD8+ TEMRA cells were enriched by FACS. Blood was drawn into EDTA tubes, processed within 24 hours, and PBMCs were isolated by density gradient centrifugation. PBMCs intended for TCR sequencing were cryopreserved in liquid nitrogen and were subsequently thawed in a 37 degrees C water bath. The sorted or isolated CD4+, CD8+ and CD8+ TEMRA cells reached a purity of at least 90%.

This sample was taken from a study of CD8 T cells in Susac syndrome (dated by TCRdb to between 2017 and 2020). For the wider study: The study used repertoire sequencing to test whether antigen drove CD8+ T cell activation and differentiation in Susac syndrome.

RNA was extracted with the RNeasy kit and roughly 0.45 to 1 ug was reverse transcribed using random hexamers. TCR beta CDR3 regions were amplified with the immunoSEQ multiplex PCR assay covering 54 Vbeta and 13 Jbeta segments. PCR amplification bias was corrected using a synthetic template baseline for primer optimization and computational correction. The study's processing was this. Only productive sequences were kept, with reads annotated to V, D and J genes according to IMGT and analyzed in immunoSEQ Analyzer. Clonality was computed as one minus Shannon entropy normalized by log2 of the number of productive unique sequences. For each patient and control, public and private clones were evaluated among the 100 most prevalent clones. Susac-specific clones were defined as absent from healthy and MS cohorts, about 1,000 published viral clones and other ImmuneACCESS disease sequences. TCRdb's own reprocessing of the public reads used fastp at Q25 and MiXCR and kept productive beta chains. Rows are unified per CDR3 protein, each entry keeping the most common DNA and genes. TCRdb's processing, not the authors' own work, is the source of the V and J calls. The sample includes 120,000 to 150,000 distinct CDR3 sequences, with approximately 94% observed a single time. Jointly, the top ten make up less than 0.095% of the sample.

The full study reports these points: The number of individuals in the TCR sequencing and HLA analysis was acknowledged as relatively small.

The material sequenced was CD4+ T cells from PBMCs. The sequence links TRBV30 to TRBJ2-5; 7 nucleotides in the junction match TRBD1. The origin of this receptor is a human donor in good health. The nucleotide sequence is TGTGCCTGGAGTTTAAGGACAGGAGTTAGGGAGACCCAGTACTTC. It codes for CAWSLRTGVRETQYF.